This TCR beta chain was obtained from a study of T cells in Graves' hyperthyroidism and ophthalmopathy. General study points: Blood samples included most of the expanded thyroid clonotypes exceeding 0.001.

CDR3 length equals 13 residues. Germline assignment: CDR1 SNHLY and CDR2 FYNNEI. RNA transcripts provided the source from which TCR beta CDR3 regions were amplified. With the HTBI primer set, the TCR CDR3 went through a first round of RT-PCR. In TCRdb, the multiplex PCR reads were re-called with MiXCR into one record per CDR3 protein. The data show roughly 500,000 distinct CDR3 sequences, about 46% seen once. Of note for this clonotype: Its target is unknown.

This clonotype was sampled from an adult woman with Graves' disease, either hyperthyroidism or ophthalmopathy (not recorded which). Sequenced material: peripheral blood or thyroid tissue (not recorded which). V usage is TRBV2 and J usage is TRBJ1-2; perhaps TRBD1 as D (5 bases). In DNA, the CDR3 is TGTGCTTCGGAAAGGGGCGGGGTCTATGGCTACACCTTC. Its translation: CASERGGVYGYTF.